Below, 10 T cell receptor beta chains from the same sample are listed, as sequenced in a study of blood T cells in healthy people across ages (dated by TCRdb to about 2015). To prepare the library, 5' RACE was applied. Sequencing instrument: Illumina HiSeq 2500. A second PCR of about 6 to 11 cycles was performed with a sample-barcoded 5' primer and a J-beta primer mix. Using fastp trimming at Q25 and MiXCR clonotype assembly, TCRdb reanalyzed the public sequencing data and kept in-frame beta chains. Entries are consolidated by CDR3 protein sequence, retaining the most common genes and DNA. The sample contains about 1 million distinct CDR3 sequences, 45% of them found a single time. Approximately 20% of the sample comes from the top ten. Sequenced material: blood. All receptors derive from a woman aged 55-69 years in good health.

As for this clonotype: This may be a read error: a much more frequent sequence differs by one nucleotide. The rearrangement uses TRBV20-1 and TRBJ2-7; D is undetermined. CDR3 length: 13 amino acids. The germline V gene encodes CDR1 DFQATT and CDR2 SNEGSKA (reference sequence). Trimming removed 3 bases from V and 0 bases from J, with 9 bases in between. The CDR3 sequence is CSARMSSSYEQYF. In nucleotides, the CDR3 is TGCAGTGCTAGGATGAGTAGCTCCTACGAGCAGTACTTC.

This clonotype was observed a handful of times. The rearrangement links TRBV20-1 to TRBJ2-1; D ambiguous. In germline, CDR1 is DFQATT, CDR2 SNEGSKA (reference sequence). The length of the CDR3 is 14 residues. V was shortened by 3 bases and J by 7 bases, with 16 bases between the two germline ends. CDR3 coding DNA: TGCAGTGCTAGGCTGCGGCTAGAGGTGAATGAGCAGTTCTTC. Translated: CSARLRLEVNEQFF.

This clonotype was counted once. CDR3 DNA sequence: TGTGCCAGCAGTGGCCGAGGGACTAGCGTAAGGGAGACCCAGTACTTC. Amino acid sequence: CASSGRGTSVRETQYF. The chain has TRBV28 and TRBJ2-5; 10 bases are a match to TRBD2. V shed 5 bases, J shed 5 bases, and the junction held 11 bases outside the gene matches. Per the germline V gene, CDR1 is MDHEN and CDR2 is SYDVKM. This CDR3 contains 16 residues.

This clonotype was found a few times. V is TRBV27 and J is TRBJ1-2; TRBD1 aligns across 11 bases. CDR1 and CDR2 from the germline V gene are MNHEY and SMNVEV (reference sequence). V trimming: 8 bases; J trimming: 7 bases; junction bases outside the gene matches: 6. CDR3 size: 13 residues. This chain's CDR3 is CASAPGTGGGYTF. CDR3 DNA: TGTGCCAGCGCCCCCGGGACAGGGGGTGGCTACACCTTC.

The gene calls are TRBV6-1 and TRBJ2-7; 9 bases agree with TRBD2. The germline CDR1 and CDR2 sequences are MNHNS and SASEGT. The CDR3 has 14 amino acids. Trimming took 11 bases from V and 5 from J; bases not matched to a gene: 13. The CDR3 loop is CAGGGTSYWDEQYF. CDR3 DNA: TGTGCCGGGGGGGGGACTAGCTACTGGGACGAGCAGTACTTC.

This clonotype was counted between two and nine times. V gene TRBV12-3 or TRBV12-4 combines with J gene TRBJ2-3; TRBD2 agrees at 7 bases. The CDR3 extends over 15 amino acids. V lost 3 bases and J lost 5; bases outside the gene matches: 8. CDR3 protein: CASSLSGMGGDTQYF. The CDR3 DNA follows: TGTGCCAGCAGTTTGAGCGGGATGGGTGGAGATACGCAGTATTTT.

This clonotype has only a few counts. This chain uses TRBV12-3 or TRBV12-4 with TRBJ2-1; a weak D match, TRBD2 (6 bases). V lost 5 bases, J lost 0 bases, and 17 bases lay in between. This CDR3 is 17 amino acids long. CDR3 region: CASSRRLASSSYNEQFF. The CDR3 DNA follows: TGTGCCAGCAGTCGGCGGCTAGCGTCAAGCTCCTACAATGAGCAGTTCTTC.

This clonotype has a handful of counts. The CDR3 loop is CASRAGLAGVHETQYF. CDR3 nucleotide sequence: TGTGCCAGCAGGGCGGGACTAGCGGGAGTACATGAGACCCAGTACTTC. The rearrangement uses TRBV12-3 or TRBV12-4 and TRBJ2-5; 14 nucleotides match TRBD2. The V segment lost 6 bases and the J segment 5 bases; nucleotides outside the gene matches: 8. The CDR3 extends over 16 amino acids.

This clonotype was recorded many times. This chain connects TRBV5-6 to TRBJ2-1; 9 bases line up with TRBD1. The CDR3 is made up of 15 amino acids. The V segment lost 3 bases and the J segment 8 bases; nucleotides outside the gene matches: 9. The V gene's germline CDR1 is SGHDT and CDR2 YYEEEE. CDR3 nucleotides: TGTGCCAGCAGCTGGACCGGGACAGGGTCGGATGAGCAGTTCTTC. As protein: CASSWTGTGSDEQFF. Looking up the rest from reference TRBV5-6 and TRBJ2-1 gives the full variable domain: DAGVTQSPTHLIKTRGQQVTLRCSPKSGHDTVSWYQQALGQGPQFIFQYYEEEERQRGNFPDRFSGHQFPNYSSELNVNALLLGDSALYLCASSWTGTGSDEQFFGPGTRLTVL.

The V and J genes are TRBV6-2 or TRBV6-3 and TRBJ2-2; D is ambiguous. The V gene's germline CDR1 is MNHEY and CDR2 SVGEGT. This CDR3 is 15 amino acids long. Trimming pared 2 bases from V and 4 bases from J, leaving 11 bases between. The CDR3 here is CASSYRGKPTGELFF. The DNA of the CDR3 is TGTGCCAGCAGTTACCGTGGGAAGCCCACCGGGGAGCTGTTTTTT.